A single sample is the source of the 4 T cell receptor beta chains below, sequenced in a study of T cells after yellow fever vaccination. TCRdb called the 5' RACE reads again in MiXCR, with one record for every CDR3 protein. The data contain about 340,000 distinct CDR3 sequences, 8.7% of them singletons. This material consisted of PBMCs, taken on the day of the first yellow fever vaccination. The receptors were sampled from a man aged 18 to 30 who received the YFV17D yellow fever vaccine.

This clonotype occurred a few times. The CDR3 sequence is CASSSLGDTEAFF. The DNA of the CDR3 is TGTGCCAGCAGCTCCCTAGGGGACACTGAAGCTTTCTTT. This chain joins TRBV12-3 or TRBV12-4 and TRBJ1-1; a possible D gene is TRBD1 (5 bases). The CDR3 spans 13 residues. The V gene lost 6 bases and the J gene lost 3 bases, with 11 bases spanning the gap.

This clonotype was detected ten times or more. V is TRBV5-1 and J is TRBJ2-7, with 8 bases lining up with TRBD2. After removal of 5 bases from V and 0 bases from J, the junction contained 7 bases not matched to a gene. Germline CDR1 reads SGHRS; CDR2 reads YFSETQ. This CDR3 spans 15 amino acids. The CDR3 sequence is CASRVGLASSYEQYF. Written as DNA, the CDR3 is TGCGCCAGCAGAGTCGGACTAGCAAGCTCCTACGAGCAGTACTTC.

This clonotype was seen only a few times. The chain uses TRBV4-1 and TRBJ2-1; 8 bases fit TRBD2. The CDR3 is 12 residues long. The germline gives CDR1 MGHRA, CDR2 YSYEKL. Trimming cost V 4 bases and J 12 bases; bases outside gene matches: 5. CDR3 coding DNA: TGCGCCAGCAGCCGTGCGGGGGGCCCGCAGTTCTTC. It encodes CASSRAGGPQFF.

The rearrangement joins TRBV18 to TRBJ2-3; TRBD2 agrees at 12 bases. V shed 1 base and J 2 bases; nucleotides not matched to a gene: 7. The CDR3 has 18 residues. From germline, CDR1 is KGHSH and CDR2 LQKENI. In DNA, the CDR3 is TGTGCCAGCTCACCACGACTAGCGGGGGACGATCTCACAGATACGCAGTATTTT. Translated: CASSPRLAGDDLTDTQYF. Complete variable domain (other parts from reference TRBV18 and TRBJ2-3): NAGVMQNPRHLVRRRGQEARLRCSPMKGHSHVYWYRQLPEEGLKFMVYLQKENIIDESGMPKERFSAEFPKEGPSILRIQQVVRGDSAAYFCASSPRLAGDDLTDTQYFGPGTRLTVL.